The clone carrying this TCR beta chain appeared many times. CDR3 length equals 14 residues. V lost 0 bases, J lost 4 bases, and 9 bases lay in between. The V gene's germline CDR1 is MNHEY and CDR2 SVGAGI. The data were obtained in a study of neurological immune-mediated disorders. For the unsorted libraries, 2 million PBMCs stored at -80 C served as input. Synthesis of cDNA used 5'RACE (with 10-nucleotide random UMIs). Every sequencing run produced over 170 million TCR-beta sequences that came from 15-18 subjects. TCRdb re-called the 5' RACE reads with MiXCR, one entry per CDR3 protein. The repertoire holds 20,000 to 30,000 distinct CDR3 sequences, with 6.5% to 8% as singletons.

Source material: PBMCs. The V and J genes are TRBV6-5 and TRBJ2-5; possible D gene TRBD1, 6 bases. The receptor was isolated from a woman aged 40 to 55 in good health. The CDR3 sequence: CASSYSGTRETQYF. CDR3 DNA sequence: TGTGCCAGCAGTTACTCCGGGACACGAGAGACCCAGTACTTC.